This is a list of T cell receptor beta chains from one sample in a study of radiation and T cells in renal cell carcinoma. Measured with immunoSEQ multiplex PCR; TCRdb has only the in-frame clones, and not every one. The sample lists some 150,000 clones; nearly 90% were seen once. Sequencing used blood, obtained from a patient whose treatment included radiotherapy and nephrectomy. Receptors originate from a woman in her 50s with renal cell carcinoma. CDR3s include the opening cysteine and the closing phenylalanine or tryptophan. D genes are given only for firm matches. Some rows mark clone size as missing; the rest say once, few, many or name a class of expanded clone.

TRBV19	NA	TRBJ1-5	once	CASNWDAYSNQPQHF	TGTGCCAGTAATTGGGACGCGTATAGCAATCAGCCCCAGCATTTT
TRBV29-1	NA	TRBJ1-1	NA	CSVRRDTATEAFF	TGCAGCGTGCGCCGGGACACTGCCACTGAAGCTTTCTTT
TRBV29-1	TRBD1	TRBJ1-4	NA	CSVQAGGGEKLFF	TGCAGCGTACAAGCAGGGGGGGGTGAAAAACTGTTTTTT
TRBV5-5	NA	TRBJ1-2	NA	CASSLKAAYGYTF	TGTGCCAGCAGCTTGAAGGCAGCCTATGGCTACACCTTC
TRBV4-3	TRBD1	TRBJ2-7	NA	CASSQEWTGDEQYF	TGCGCCAGCAGCCAAGAATGGACAGGGGACGAGCAGTACTTC
TRBV5-4	NA	TRBJ2-7	NA	CASSLGGTLSYEQYF	TGTGCCAGCAGCTTGGGGGGGACACTGTCCTACGAGCAGTACTTC
TRBV7-5	NA	TRBJ2-7	NA	CARSGTSGGQWCEQYF	TGTGCCAGAAGCGGGACTAGCGGGGGGCAATGGTGCGAGCAGTACTTC
TRBV7-3	NA	TRBJ1-1	few	CASSLEGLTEAFF	TGTGCCAGCAGCTTAGAGGGGCTGACTGAAGCTTTCTTT
TRBV18	NA	TRBJ1-3	NA	CASSPIRAGFINTIYF	TGTGCCAGCTCGCCGATCAGGGCAGGCTTTATCAACACCATATATTTT
TRBV6-1	TRBD2	TRBJ2-3	NA	CASSALTPGGDTQYF	TGTGCCAGCAGTGCCCTGACACCGGGGGGAGATACGCAGTATTTT
TRBV5-1	TRBD1	TRBJ2-5	NA	CASSDPTGSETQYF	TGCGCCAGCAGCGACCCGACAGGGTCAGAGACCCAGTACTTC
TRBV21-1	NA	TRBJ1-4	NA	CASLPGQQMGKLFF	TGTGCCTCCTTACCGGGACAGCAAATGGGAAAACTGTTTTTT
TRBV6-5	TRBD2	TRBJ2-1	NA	CASTIVLAGVNEQFF	TGTGCCAGCACCATAGTGCTAGCGGGGGTGAATGAGCAGTTCTTC
TRBV6-6	NA	TRBJ1-1	NA	CASSYGRDGAEAFF	TGTGCCAGCAGTTACGGACGGGATGGGGCTGAAGCTTTCTTT
TRBV5-1	NA	TRBJ1-5	NA	CASSLGGSNQPQHF	TGCGCCAGCAGCTTGGGGGGAAGCAATCAGCCCCAGCATTTT
TRBV7-2	NA	TRBJ2-7	few	CASSLGPSYEQYF	TGTGCCAGCAGCTTAGGGCCGTCCTACGAGCAGTACTTC
TRBV6-1	NA	TRBJ2-7	once	CASSAERYSYEQYF	TGTGCCAGCAGCGCCGAGAGGTATTCCTACGAGCAGTACTTC
TRBV5-5	TRBD1	TRBJ2-2	NA	CASSWNRGPNTGELFF	TGTGCCAGCAGCTGGAACAGGGGTCCGAACACCGGGGAGCTGTTTTTT
TRBV7-9	TRBD1	TRBJ1-1	NA	CASSLRQGNTEAFF	TGTGCCAGCAGCTTAAGACAGGGGAACACTGAAGCTTTCTTT
TRBV19	NA	TRBJ1-5	NA	CASTLGGNQPQHF	TGTGCCAGTACCCTGGGAGGAAATCAGCCCCAGCATTTT
TRBV7-8	NA	TRBJ2-2	NA	CASSFRLNTGELFF	TGTGCCAGCAGCTTCCGGCTGAACACCGGGGAGCTGTTTTTT
TRBV5-5	NA	TRBJ1-5	once	CASSLVSDQPQHF	TGTGCCAGCAGCTTGGTATCGGATCAGCCCCAGCATTTT
TRBV7-9	NA	TRBJ1-1	NA	CASSQDYEAFF	TGTGCCAGCAGCCAGGACTATGAAGCTTTCTTT
TRBV18	NA	TRBJ2-1	NA	CASSLTSSYNEQFF	TGTGCCAGCTCTCTGACCAGCTCCTACAATGAGCAGTTCTTC
TRBV5-4	NA	TRBJ2-5	once	CASSPLGETQYF	TGTGCCAGCAGCCCCCTAGGGGAGACCCAGTACTTC